A selection of T cell receptor beta chains follows, all from one sample in a study of cytomegalovirus exposure and HLA in healthy donors. Assay used: immunoSEQ multiplex PCR; TCRdb lists only in-frame clones, some missing. Among roughly 200,000 clones listed, 75% to 90% were seen once. Sequencing was done on a sample of PBMCs. These receptors all come from a woman aged 25 to 39 in good health and CMV-seronegative. CDR3s include the opening cysteine and the closing phenylalanine or tryptophan. The order of the fields is J gene, D gene, V gene, clone size, CDR3 DNA, CDR3 protein. A D gene is named only where the DNA matches it firmly. Rows give clone size only sometimes, using once, few, many, or a class for an expanded clone.

j_gene: TRBJ2-3; d_gene: NA; v_gene: TRBV5-4; abundance: NA; CDR3nt: TGTGCCAGCAGCTTCTATCAGGCCTACATCCGTACGCAGTATTTT; CDR3aa: CASSFYQAYIRTQYF
j_gene: TRBJ2-6; d_gene: TRBD1; v_gene: TRBV19; abundance: NA; CDR3nt: TGTGCCAGTAGCGGACAGGGGGCTTCTGGGGCCAACGTCCTGACTTTC; CDR3aa: CASSGQGASGANVLTF
j_gene: TRBJ2-3; d_gene: TRBD1; v_gene: TRBV6-1; abundance: NA; CDR3nt: TGTGCCGGCCGGGACAGATCAGATACGCAGTATTTT; CDR3aa: CAGRDRSDTQYF
j_gene: TRBJ1-1; d_gene: TRBD1; v_gene: TRBV28; abundance: NA; CDR3nt: TGTGCCAGCACCCACCGGGACAGGGGGACGTCGGGTCCCTACACTGAAGCTTTCTTT; CDR3aa: CASTHRDRGTSGPYTEAFF
j_gene: TRBJ2-6; d_gene: NA; v_gene: TRBV7-2; abundance: NA; CDR3nt: TGTGCCAGCAGCTTGAGCTCGGCGGCCTCTGGGGCCAACGTCCTGACTTTC; CDR3aa: CASSLSSAASGANVLTF
j_gene: TRBJ2-3; d_gene: TRBD2; v_gene: TRBV5-8; abundance: NA; CDR3nt: TGTGCCAGCAGCTTCACTCCGGGGGGGACAGATACGCAGTATTTT; CDR3aa: CASSFTPGGTDTQYF
j_gene: TRBJ1-2; d_gene: NA; v_gene: TRBV4-1; abundance: once; CDR3nt: TGCGCCAGCAGCCCAGGCACTGATGGCTACACCTTC; CDR3aa: CASSPGTDGYTF
j_gene: TRBJ2-7; d_gene: NA; v_gene: TRBV20-1; abundance: NA; CDR3nt: TGCAGTGCGAACAGTTACGAGCAGTACTTC; CDR3aa: CSANSYEQYF
j_gene: TRBJ2-7; d_gene: TRBD1; v_gene: TRBV7-8; abundance: NA; CDR3nt: TGTGCCAGCAGCCTAGGACAGGGAAGGTCCTACGAGCAGTACTTC; CDR3aa: CASSLGQGRSYEQYF
j_gene: TRBJ1-2; d_gene: NA; v_gene: TRBV5-3; abundance: NA; CDR3nt: TGTGCCAGAAGCTTGATGGGGGCGGGCTATGGCTACACCTTC; CDR3aa: CARSLMGAGYGYTF
j_gene: TRBJ2-1; d_gene: TRBD1; v_gene: TRBV10-1; abundance: few; CDR3nt: TGCGCCAGCAGTGAGGGGACAGGGGGATACAATGAGCAGTTCTTC; CDR3aa: CASSEGTGGYNEQFF
j_gene: TRBJ2-3; d_gene: TRBD2; v_gene: TRBV2; abundance: NA; CDR3nt: TGTGCCAGCAGTTACACTAGCGCGGGTCGGGTTACGCAGTATTTT; CDR3aa: CASSYTSAGRVTQYF